This TCR beta chain comes out of a study of shared clonotypes between healthy human individuals. The CDR3 is 12 residues long. Trimming pared 6 bases from V and 6 bases from J, leaving 6 bases between. Germline CDR1 is MNHEY and CDR2 is SVGAGI. To note about this clone: Its antigen is as yet unknown.

Assay used: immunoSEQ multiplex PCR; TCRdb lists only in-frame clones, some missing. The sample records roughly 1 million clones, approximately 70% being singletons. Study results and limitations: Compared with memory subsets, naive subsets generally had larger estimated richness. The authors expected sequencing depth to affect clonotype sharing among donors.

The chain joins TRBV6-5 to TRBJ1-6, with unresolved D. The receptor was isolated from a man aged 18-30 years in good health. Material: memory CD4+ T cells sorted from blood. Subset defined: CD45RA-negative fraction. The CDR3 protein is CASRGSNSPLHF. The CDR3 nucleotides are TGTGCCAGCAGGGGGTCTAATTCACCCCTCCACTTT.